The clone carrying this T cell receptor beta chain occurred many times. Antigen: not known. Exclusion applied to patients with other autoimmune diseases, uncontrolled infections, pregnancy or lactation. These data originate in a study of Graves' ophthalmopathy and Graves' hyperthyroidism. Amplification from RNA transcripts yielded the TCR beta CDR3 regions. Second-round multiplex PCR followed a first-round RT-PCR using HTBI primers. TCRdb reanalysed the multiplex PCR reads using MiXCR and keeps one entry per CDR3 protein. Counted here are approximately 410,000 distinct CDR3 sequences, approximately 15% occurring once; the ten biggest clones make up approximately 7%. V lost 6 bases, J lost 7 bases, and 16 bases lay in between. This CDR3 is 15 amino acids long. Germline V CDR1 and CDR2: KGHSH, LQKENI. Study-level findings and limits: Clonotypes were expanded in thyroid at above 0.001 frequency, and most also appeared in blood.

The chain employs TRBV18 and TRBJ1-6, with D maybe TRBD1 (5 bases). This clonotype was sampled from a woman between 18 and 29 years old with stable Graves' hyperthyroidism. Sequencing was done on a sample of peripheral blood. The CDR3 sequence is CASSLSGDLNSPLHF. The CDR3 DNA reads TGTGCCAGCTCCCTATCTGGGGACCTAAATTCACCCCTCCACTTT. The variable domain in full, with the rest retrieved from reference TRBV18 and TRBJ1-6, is NAGVMQNPRHLVRRRGQEARLRCSPMKGHSHVYWYRQLPEEGLKFMVYLQKENIIDESGMPKERFSAEFPKEGPSILRIQQVVRGDSAAYFCASSLSGDLNSPLHFGNGTRLTVT.